The present T cell receptor beta chain was sequenced within a study of T cell changes during pregnancy in multiple sclerosis. CDR3 length equals 16 residues. Clones were read by immunoSEQ multiplex PCR, and TCRdb kept only the in-frame ones, dropping some. This table has under 130,000 clones, 91% appearing once. The sample here was peripheral blood, taken after pregnancy. This chain links TRBV21-1 with TRBJ1-6; whether TRBD1, the table's D call, matches the DNA was not checked. TRBV21-1 constitutes a pseudogene. The receptor was isolated from a female donor with multiple sclerosis, enrolled in a pregnancy study. CDR3 DNA sequence: TGTGCCAGCAGCAAAGGAGACAGGGTAGTTGGTGGGCCCCTCCACTTT. Its translation: CASSKGDRVVGGPLHF.